Sequencing of this T cell receptor beta chain was carried out in a study of blood T cell repertoires in COVID-19. Individuals aged roughly 18 to 90 years were recruited from approximately 22 US areas. Sequencing used immunoSEQ multiplex PCR; TCRdb keeps in-frame clones, though not all of them. Among about 280,000 clones listed, roughly 90% were seen once. The sequence derives from a woman aged 18-30 years with acute COVID-19. Source material: PBMCs or T cells enriched from blood (not recorded which).

In DNA, the CDR3 is TGCGCCAGCAGCCCCGGCCTCGGGACTAGCGCCCACCAGGAGCAGTTCTTC. It encodes CASSPGLGTSAHQEQFF. The chain has TRBV5-1 and TRBJ2-1; 10 bases match TRBD2. Trimming cost V 4 bases and J 10 bases; bases outside gene matches: 17. The length of the CDR3 is 17 residues. Germline V CDR1 and CDR2: SGHRS, YFSETQ.